These 32 T cell receptor beta chains originate from one sample sequenced in a study of blood T cell repertoires in COVID-19. Libraries were prepared by immunoSEQ multiplex PCR; TCRdb keeps only in-frame clonotypes and omits some of them. The sample carries 250,000 or so clones, 75% to 90% recorded once. Input material: PBMCs or T cells enriched from blood (not recorded which). These receptors were collected from a woman in her 30s with acute COVID-19.

Worth noting for this clone: Other nucleotide sequences from this sample produce the same CDR3. The V call is TRBV10-3, the J call TRBJ2-2, with TRBD1 as a possible D gene (6 bases). The V and J ends lost 3 bases and 0 bases respectively, with 8 bases between them. The germline CDR1 and CDR2 sequences are ENHRY and SYGVKD. The length of the CDR3 is 15 residues. This CDR3 is CAISEQGANTGELFF. Here the CDR3 DNA reads TGTGCCATCAGTGAACAGGGCGCGAACACCGGGGAGCTGTTTTTT.

The CDR3 DNA follows: TGTGCCAGCAGCTTAGCATCGACAGGGGGCCCCAATCAGCCCCAGCATTTT. Its protein product is CASSLASTGGPNQPQHF. The chain recombines TRBV7-9 with TRBJ1-5; 10 positions agree with TRBD1. The germline V gene encodes CDR1 SEHNR and CDR2 FQNEAQ (reference sequence). Trimming cost V 0 bases and J 3 bases; bases outside gene matches: 5. The CDR3 is 17 amino acids.

The CDR3 nucleotides are TGTGCCAGCAGTTCAGAGTTGGGCTCACCCCTCCACTTT. Its translation is CASSSELGSPLHF. The V call is TRBV7-6, the J call TRBJ1-6; no clear D gene. In germline, CDR1 is SGHVS, CDR2 FNYEAQ. CDR3 length equals 13 residues. V was trimmed by 6 bases and J by 10 bases, leaving 13 bases between them.

The chain couples TRBV2 to TRBJ2-1; 7 bases agree with TRBD2. The CDR3 contains 18 residues. Germline V gene lookup returns CDR1 SNHLY and CDR2 FYNNEI. The junction had 12 bases not matched to a gene; V was cut back by 4 bases and J by 0 bases. This CDR3 is CASSGQSRGSASYNEQFF. CDR3 nucleotide sequence: TGTGCCAGCAGTGGTCAGTCTCGCGGGAGCGCCTCCTACAATGAGCAGTTCTTC.

The rearrangement uses TRBV7-9 and TRBJ1-2; D may be TRBD1 (5 bases). V gave up 7 bases and J gave up 6 bases, with 15 bases separating them. The CDR3 is 13 residues long. In germline, CDR1 is SEHNR, CDR2 FQNEAQ (reference sequence). The DNA for the CDR3 is TGTGCCAGCACCCAGCCGGGGGGGAATGGCTACACCTTC. Protein product: CASTQPGGNGYTF.

The chain carries TRBV9 and TRBJ1-3; D is undetermined. Germline V gene sequence: CDR1 SGDLS, CDR2 YYNGEE. Between the trimmed V and J ends, which lost 3 bases and 4 bases, there was a span of 14 bases. This CDR3 is built from 15 residues. CDR3 coding DNA: TGTGCCAGCAGCGCCTGGATGGAGGGAGGAAACACCATATATTTT. Its translation: CASSAWMEGGNTIYF.

This chain links TRBV11-1 with TRBJ2-7; 7 nucleotides match TRBD1. The CDR3 spans 12 residues. The V and J ends lost 9 bases and 0 bases, in that order; junction bases with no gene match: 2. Germline V gives CDR1 SGHAT, CDR2 FQDESV (reference sequence). The CDR3 DNA reads as TGTGCCAGTCGGGACAGCTCCTACGAGCAGTACTTC. This sequence encodes CASRDSSYEQYF. Based on the CDR3 plus reference TRBV11-1 and TRBJ2-7, the full variable domain is EAEVAQSPRYKITEKSQAVAFWCDPISGHATLYWYRQILGQGPELLVQFQDESVVDDSQLPKDRFSAERLKGVDSTLKIQPAELGDSAMYLCASRDSSYEQYFGPGTRLTVT.

The chain uses TRBV9 and TRBJ2-2, with TRBD2 as a possible D gene (5 bases). In germline, CDR1 is SGDLS, CDR2 YYNGEE. Trimming shortened V by 3 bases and J by 2 bases, and 8 bases separated the two germline ends. The CDR3 runs 14 residues. CDR3 sequence reads: CASSATSNTGELFF. CDR3 sequence (DNA): TGTGCCAGCAGCGCCACTAGTAACACCGGGGAGCTGTTTTTT. Supplemented by reference TRBV9 and TRBJ2-2, the full variable domain reads DSGVTQTPKHLITATGQRVTLRCSPRSGDLSVYWYQQSLDQGLQFLIQYYNGEERAKGNILERFSAQQFPDLHSELNLSSLELGDSALYFCASSATSNTGELFFGEGSRLTVL.

J is TRBJ2-1 and V is TRBV5-1; D perhaps matches TRBD2 (6 bases). V was trimmed by 4 bases and J by 4 bases, leaving 9 bases between them. CDR3 length equals 13 residues. In germline, CDR1 is SGHRS, CDR2 YFSETQ. The DNA for the CDR3 is TGCGCCAGCAGCCCGGGGGTATACAATGAGCAGTTCTTC. Translated, it gives CASSPGVYNEQFF.

The rearrangement uses TRBV9 and TRBJ1-1, with TRBD1 as a possible D gene (6 bases). V shed 1 base and J shed 1 base, with 17 bases lying between them. This CDR3 is built from 17 residues. The germline V gene encodes CDR1 SGDLS and CDR2 YYNGEE. CDR3 protein: CASSVNREGRPNTEAFF. CDR3 coding DNA: TGTGCCAGCAGCGTAAACAGGGAGGGCAGACCGAACACTGAAGCTTTCTTT.

The V call is TRBV5-1, the J call TRBJ2-1, with 9 bases matching TRBD2. This CDR3 spans 15 amino acids. Trimming at V came to 2 bases and at J to 5 bases, leaving 5 bases not matched to a gene. Germline loops: CDR1 SGHRS, CDR2 YFSETQ. This CDR3 is CASSFIAGVDNEQFF. The CDR3 DNA reads as TGCGCCAGCAGCTTTATAGCGGGAGTGGACAATGAGCAGTTCTTC. Full variable domain (missing parts from reference TRBV5-1 and TRBJ2-1): KAGVTQTPRYLIKTRGQQVTLSCSPISGHRSVSWYQQTPGQGLQFLFEYFSETQRNKGNFPGRFSGRQFSNSRSEMNVSTLELGDSALYLCASSFIAGVDNEQFFGPGTRLTVL.

The chain is built from TRBV6-4 and TRBJ1-5, with TRBD1 identical over 7 bases. This CDR3 has 14 residues. Losses at the gene ends were 6 bases for V and 5 bases for J; bases not matched to a gene: 7. In germline, CDR1 is MRHNA, CDR2 SNTAGT. The CDR3 protein is CASSLAGQDQPQHF. The CDR3 DNA sequence: TGTGCCAGCAGCCTAGCCGGACAGGATCAGCCCCAGCATTTT.

This clone occurred once. The chain is built from TRBV7-9 and TRBJ2-2; possibly TRBD2 for D (5 bases). There are 15 residues in the CDR3. Germline CDR1 and CDR2: SEHNR and FQNEAQ (reference sequence). Trimming cost V 5 bases and J 5 bases, with 15 bases left between them. DNA of the CDR3: TGTGCCAGCAGCCCCACCGAGGGAGAAACCGGGGAGCTGTTTTTT. Protein: CASSPTEGETGELFF.

The chain uses TRBV7-9 and TRBJ2-1; 7 nucleotides line up with TRBD2. With V trimmed by 2 bases and J by 5 bases, 9 bases remained unmatched. The CDR3 is made up of 16 amino acids. Per the germline V gene, CDR1 is SEHNR and CDR2 is FQNEAQ (reference sequence). The chain's CDR3 is CASSLTSPSGHNEQFF. The CDR3 nucleotides read TGTGCCAGCAGCTTAACGTCGCCTAGCGGCCACAATGAGCAGTTCTTC.

The chain employs TRBV9 and TRBJ2-7, with 9 bases matching TRBD2. This CDR3 region has 16 residues. CDR1 is SGDLS, CDR2 YYNGEE, per germline. J gave up 2 bases and V 2 bases, and 8 bases lay outside the gene matches. CDR3 residues: CASSVLGTSLTYEQYF. CDR3 nucleotides: TGTGCCAGCAGCGTTCTCGGGACTAGCTTAACCTACGAGCAGTACTTC.

The chain combines TRBV7-3 with TRBJ1-1; D is perhaps TRBD1 (6 bases). Between the trimmed V and J ends, which lost 4 bases and 3 bases, there was a span of 9 bases. The CDR3 covers 13 residues. CDR1 and CDR2 from the germline V gene are SGHTA and FQGTGA. The CDR3: CASSSDSDTEAFF. DNA for the CDR3: TGTGCCAGCAGCTCGGACAGTGACACTGAAGCTTTCTTT.

The chain links TRBV27 to TRBJ1-5; possible D gene TRBD1, 6 bases. Germline loops: CDR1 MNHEY, CDR2 SMNVEV (reference sequence). Trimming stripped 3 bases from V and 2 bases from J, with 11 bases between. There are 15 residues in the CDR3. CDR3 amino acids: CASSFGGGGNQPQHF. In DNA, the CDR3 is TGTGCCAGCAGTTTCGGAGGGGGGGGCAATCAGCCCCAGCATTTT.

The table lists this clone with a few counts. V gene TRBV6-5 combines with J gene TRBJ1-1; 7 bases line up with TRBD1. This CDR3 is built from 13 residues. Germline-derived CDR1 and CDR2 are MNHEY and SVGAGI. V dropped 6 bases and J dropped 6; count of bases not matched to a gene: 7. In nucleotides, the CDR3 is TGTGCCAGCAGAAGCACAGGGGTGGCTGAAGCTTTCTTT. Translation: CASRSTGVAEAFF.

J is TRBJ1-6 and V is TRBV5-4, with a weak D call TRBD1 (6 bases). Germline CDR1 SGHNT, CDR2 YYREEE (reference sequence). Trimming took off 4 bases at V and 0 bases at J, with 14 bases between the two ends. The CDR3 is 17 residues long. The CDR3 is CASSPDSSSSYNSPLHF. The DNA of the CDR3 is TGTGCCAGCAGCCCGGACAGCTCGAGCTCCTATAATTCACCCCTCCACTTT.

CDR3 DNA sequence: TGTGCCAGCAGCCAAACCCCGGGACAGACCTATGGCTACACCTTC. Its translation: CASSQTPGQTYGYTF. The chain links TRBV28 to TRBJ1-2; 7 bases match TRBD1. In germline, CDR1 is MDHEN, CDR2 SYDVKM. The CDR3 consists of 15 residues. With 6 bases clipped from V and 4 bases from J, the junction kept 11 bases outside the gene matches.

The J gene is TRBJ1-2, the V gene TRBV10-3, with a tentative D call TRBD1 (5 bases). Trimming removed 6 bases from V and 6 bases from J, with 14 bases in between. Germline lookup yields CDR1 ENHRY and CDR2 SYGVKD. The CDR3 sequence is 13 residues long. The CDR3 DNA reads as TGTGCCATCAGCGCTGGACCGGGGGATGGCTACACCTTC. Amino acid sequence: CAISAGPGDGYTF.

The V and J genes are TRBV7-3 and TRBJ2-3; D is undetermined. The CDR3 contains 13 residues. The V and J ends lost 3 bases and 0 bases respectively, with 4 bases between them. CDR1 and CDR2 (germline): SGHTA, FQGTGA. The CDR3 nucleotides are TGTGCCAGCAGCTTCGGTAGCACAGATACGCAGTATTTT. Protein: CASSFGSTDTQYF.

Of note for this clone: One end of the junction fails to match germline, which may point to a read error. V gene TRBV9 combines with J gene TRBJ2-1; 9 positions agree with TRBD1. Germline-derived CDR1 and CDR2 are SGDLS and YYNGEE. CDR3 length: 15 residues. The CDR3 bases are TGTGCCAGCAGCGAAGCGGGACAGGGAGAACGAGAGCCGTTCTTC. This translates into CASSEAGQGEREPFF.

The chain couples TRBV28 to TRBJ2-7, with 12 bases lining up with TRBD2. Germline lookup yields CDR1 MDHEN and CDR2 SYDVKM. CDR3 length equals 15 residues. CDR3 amino acids: CEGGETSGRQYEQYF. CDR3 DNA sequence: TGTGAAGGAGGGGAGACTAGCGGGAGACAGTACGAGCAGTACTTC.

The rearrangement links TRBV24-1 to TRBJ2-1, with 8 bases identical to TRBD2. Germline lookup yields CDR1 KGHDR and CDR2 SFDVKD. V was pared by 5 bases and J by 2 bases, with 10 bases of the junction left unmatched. This CDR3 contains 17 residues. For the CDR3, the DNA is TGTGCCACCAGTGCAGCGACTAGCGAAGGAGCCTACAATGAGCAGTTCTTC. Translating it yields CATSAATSEGAYNEQFF.

This clone occurred a few times. The gene calls are TRBV5-6 and TRBJ1-1; no reliable D call. The CDR3 extends over 12 amino acids. Trimming shortened V by 2 bases and J by 8 bases, and 10 bases separated the two germline ends. Germline assignment: CDR1 SGHDT and CDR2 YYEEEE. The chain's CDR3 is CASSFLGGEAFF. CDR3 bases: TGTGCCAGCAGCTTCTTGGGAGGGGAAGCTTTCTTT.

DNA for the CDR3: TGCGCCAGCAGTGAGAAGAGGACCGGGGAGCTGTTTTTT. Its translation: CASSEKRTGELFF. The gene calls are TRBV10-1 and TRBJ2-2; no clear D. The CDR3 totals 13 residues. Per germline, CDR1 WNHNN and CDR2 SYGVQD (reference sequence). The V and J ends lost 2 bases and 5 bases respectively, with 6 bases between them.

The rearrangement joins TRBV27 to TRBJ2-5; unclear D gene. Trimming took off 3 bases at V and 2 bases at J, with 7 bases between the two ends. The CDR3 is 13 amino acids. CDR1 and CDR2 from the germline V gene are MNHEY and SMNVEV (reference sequence). The CDR3 DNA sequence: TGTGCCAGCAGTTTTCGGTTACAAGAGACCCAGTACTTC. Amino acids: CASSFRLQETQYF.

V and J are TRBV10-3 and TRBJ1-4, with D hard to call. The length of the CDR3 is 13 residues. Trimming took 2 bases from V and 3 from J, leaving 4 bases between them. Germline lookup yields CDR1 ENHRY and CDR2 SYGVKD. CDR3: CAISEGPNEKLFF. DNA for the CDR3: TGTGCCATCAGTGAGGGGCCTAATGAAAAACTGTTTTTT.

This chain joins TRBV24-1 and TRBJ2-1; D perhaps matches TRBD1 (6 bases). The CDR3 extends over 14 amino acids. In germline, CDR1 is KGHDR, CDR2 SFDVKD. V gave up 3 bases and J gave up 6 bases, with 11 bases separating them. For the CDR3, the DNA is TGTGCCACCAGTGATGCCCAGGGGCGCAATGAGCAGTTCTTC. It translates to CATSDAQGRNEQFF.

The chain joins TRBV29-1 to TRBJ1-1; D unclear. Germline V gene data show CDR1 as SQVTM and CDR2 as ANQGSEA. Trimming pared 1 base from V and 8 bases from J, leaving 11 bases between. This CDR3 comprises 12 residues. CDR3 DNA: TGCAGCGTTGAAGGGCGGGCAGCCGAAGCTTTCTTT. This codes for CSVEGRAAEAFF.

V usage is TRBV4-3 and J usage is TRBJ2-7; no clear D. The CDR3 sequence is 14 residues long. V lost 1 base and J lost 3, with 10 bases in between. The germline gives CDR1 LGHNA, CDR2 YSLEER. Written as DNA, the CDR3 is TGCGCCAGCAGCCAAGCGATGTCAGACTACGAGCAGTACTTC. Translating it yields CASSQAMSDYEQYF.